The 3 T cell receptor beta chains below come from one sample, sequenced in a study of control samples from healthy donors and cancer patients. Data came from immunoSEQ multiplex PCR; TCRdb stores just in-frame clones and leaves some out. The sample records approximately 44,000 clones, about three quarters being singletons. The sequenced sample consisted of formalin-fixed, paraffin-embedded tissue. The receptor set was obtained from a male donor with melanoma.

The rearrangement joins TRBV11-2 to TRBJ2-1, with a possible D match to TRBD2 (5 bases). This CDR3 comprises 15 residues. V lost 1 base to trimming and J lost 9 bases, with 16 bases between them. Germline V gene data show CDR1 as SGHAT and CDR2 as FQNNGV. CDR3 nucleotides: TGTGCCAGCAGCTTAGCCTTACTAGAAAAGCCTGAGCAGTTCTTC. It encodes CASSLALLEKPEQFF.

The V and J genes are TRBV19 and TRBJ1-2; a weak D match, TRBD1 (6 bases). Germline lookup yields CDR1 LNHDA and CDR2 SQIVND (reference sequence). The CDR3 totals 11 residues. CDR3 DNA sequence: TGTTTACAGGGCCCTAACTATGGCTACACCTTC. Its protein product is CLQGPNYGYTF.

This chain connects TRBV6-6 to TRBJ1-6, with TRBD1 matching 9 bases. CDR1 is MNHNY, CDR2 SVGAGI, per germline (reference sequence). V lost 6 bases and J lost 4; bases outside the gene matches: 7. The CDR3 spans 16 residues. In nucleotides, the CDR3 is TGTGCCAGCAGCCAAACAGACAGGGGGTATAATTCACCCCTCCACTTT. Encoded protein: CASSQTDRGYNSPLHF.